The 30 T cell receptor beta chains below all came from one sample that was sequenced in a study of human T cells and chemical hapten exposure. TCRdb fed the 5' RACE reads into MiXCR, producing one record per CDR3 protein. The top ten hold around 2% of the sample, which has tens of thousands of distinct CDR3 sequences, 7% to 8% seen once. Extraction yielded total RNA from whole blood (unfractionated). Receptors were obtained from a male donor in good health.

This clonotype has a count of ten or more. The V and J genes are TRBV19 and TRBJ2-2, with TRBD2 identical over 8 bases. The CDR3 runs to 17 residues. The J segment lost 4 bases and the V segment lost 3 bases, leaving 10 bases of the junction unmatched. Germline lookup yields CDR1 LNHDA and CDR2 SQIVND (reference sequence). This chain's CDR3 is CASSILGSGSGTGELFF. The CDR3 DNA sequence: TGTGCCAGTAGTATTCTCGGAAGCGGGAGTGGCACCGGGGAGCTGTTTTTT.

This sequence joins TRBV27 and TRBJ2-1, with 8 bases matching TRBD1. The CDR3 contains 14 residues. Per the germline V gene, CDR1 is MNHEY and CDR2 is SMNVEV (reference sequence). The trim removed 3 bases at V and 2 bases at J, leaving 0 bases unmatched. The DNA for the CDR3 is TGTGCCAGCAGTTTGACAGGGGCCTACAATGAGCAGTTCTTC. Its protein is CASSLTGAYNEQFF.

The chain has TRBV19 and TRBJ2-2; 8 positions agree with TRBD1. CDR1 and CDR2 from the germline V gene are LNHDA and SQIVND (reference sequence). The CDR3 has 15 amino acids. The V gene end was trimmed by 6 bases and the J gene end by 3 bases; junction bases not matched to a gene: 6. The CDR3 DNA is TGTGCCAGTAGGCGCCCGGGACAGGACACCGGGGAGCTGTTTTTT. Protein sequence: CASRRPGQDTGELFF.

The genes are TRBV12-3 or TRBV12-4 and TRBJ2-1; a possible D gene is TRBD1 (5 bases). This CDR3 region has 14 residues. The V and J ends lost 3 bases and 8 bases respectively, with 14 bases between them. The CDR3 sequence is CASSFFSRADEQFF. As DNA, the CDR3 is TGTGCCAGCAGTTTTTTCTCCAGGGCCGATGAGCAGTTCTTC.

This clonotype was picked up many times. The rearrangement uses TRBV20-1 and TRBJ2-5; D could derive from TRBD1 or TRBD2 (5 bases each). The V end was cut by 5 bases, the J end by 1 base, with 8 bases between. Germline CDR1 DFQATT, CDR2 SNEGSKA (reference sequence). The CDR3 totals 12 residues. This CDR3 reads CSAGGPQETQYF. The CDR3 bases are TGCAGTGCTGGGGGACCCCAAGAGACCCAGTACTTC.

This clonotype was counted many times. This chain links TRBV6-5 with TRBJ1-5; TRBD1 aligns across 7 bases. The germline V gene has CDR1 MNHEY and CDR2 SVGAGI. V dropped 4 bases and J dropped 2; count of bases not matched to a gene: 8. This CDR3 has 16 residues. CDR3: CASSSSTTGRNQPQHF. The CDR3 DNA follows: TGTGCCAGCAGTTCTTCTACGACAGGGCGCAATCAGCCCCAGCATTTT.

This clonotype has ten or more counts. The chain uses TRBV15 and TRBJ2-1, with D perhaps given as TRBD1 or TRBD2 (5 bases each). From germline, CDR1 is LNHNV and CDR2 YYDKDF (reference sequence). The CDR3 loop spans 16 amino acids. V was shortened by 5 bases and J by 5 bases, with 19 bases between the two germline ends. CDR3 in DNA: TGTGCCACCAGCGCCAGTCGGGGCGTACCTAACAATGAGCAGTTCTTC. Protein product: CATSASRGVPNNEQFF.

This clonotype has a count of ten or more. The chain carries TRBV11-2 and TRBJ1-5; D remains unclear. V lost 0 bases and J 0 bases, leaving 3 bases between the germline ends. Germline loops: CDR1 SGHAT, CDR2 FQNNGV. The CDR3 is 14 amino acids. CDR3 DNA sequence: TGTGCCAGCAGCTTAGATATTAGCAATCAGCCCCAGCATTTT. It yields the protein CASSLDISNQPQHF.

This clonotype was seen many times. This chain connects TRBV7-9 to TRBJ2-7; possibly TRBD1 for D (6 bases). Germline assignment: CDR1 SEHNR and CDR2 FQNEAQ (reference sequence). The ends were cut back, 3 bases at V and 3 bases at J, with 12 bases in the middle. The CDR3 is made up of 14 amino acids. This chain's CDR3 is CASSLGAKNYEQYF. CDR3 sequence (DNA): TGTGCCAGCAGCTTGGGGGCCAAAAACTACGAGCAGTACTTC.

This chain links TRBV6-5 with TRBJ2-1; D is uncertain. Germline V gives CDR1 MNHEY, CDR2 SVGAGI. The CDR3 length is 15 residues. The V gene lost 6 bases and the J gene lost 2 bases, with 14 bases spanning the gap. The CDR3, as DNA: TGTGCCAGCAGCCCCGTGATCACCCCCTACAATGAGCAGTTCTTC. It is translated as CASSPVITPYNEQFF.

The chain employs TRBV14 and TRBJ1-1, with D perhaps TRBD1 (5 bases). CDR3 length: 13 residues. Germline V gene sequence: CDR1 SGHDN, CDR2 FVKESK. Trimming pared 4 bases from V and 7 bases from J, leaving 13 bases between. The chain's CDR3 is CASSPGAELEAFF. CDR3 sequence (DNA): TGTGCCAGCAGCCCCGGGGCCGAGCTTGAAGCTTTCTTT.

This clonotype came up a few times. The chain couples TRBV10-2 to TRBJ1-6; the D gene is possibly TRBD1 (6 bases). V was pared by 6 bases and J by 9 bases, with 12 bases between. This CDR3 comprises 13 residues. Per germline, CDR1 WSHSY and CDR2 SAAADI. As DNA, the CDR3 is TGCGCCAGCAGAGATACAGGGTTTTCACCCCTCCACTTT. It codes for CASRDTGFSPLHF.

This clonotype has at least ten counts. The chain combines TRBV5-4 with TRBJ2-3; no reliable D call. Looked up from germline, CDR1 is SGHNT and CDR2 is YYREEE (reference sequence). The CDR3 has 16 residues. Trimming removed 6 bases from V and 0 bases from J, with 17 bases in between. Here the CDR3 DNA reads TGTGCCAGCACCTCTAGGGCGCTATCTAGCACAGATACGCAGTATTTT. Residues: CASTSRALSSTDTQYF.

This clonotype was counted between two and nine times. This chain joins TRBV6-6 and TRBJ1-4; 7 nucleotides match TRBD1. V lost 5 bases, J lost 7 bases, and 7 bases stayed unmatched. The germline CDR1 and CDR2 sequences are MNHNY and SVGAGI (reference sequence). The CDR3 is 14 residues long. CDR3 sequence: CASSPQGEGEKLFF. For the CDR3, the DNA is TGTGCCAGCAGTCCGCAGGGGGAGGGTGAAAAACTGTTTTTT.

The gene calls are TRBV29-1 and TRBJ2-7; no firm D call. This CDR3 contains 10 residues. Trimming stripped 6 bases from V and 2 bases from J, with 5 bases between. Germline CDR1 reads SQVTM; CDR2 reads ANQGSEA. The CDR3 bases are TGCAGCGTGTGGACCTACGAGCAGTACTTC. Amino acid sequence: CSVWTYEQYF.

The gene calls are TRBV27 and TRBJ2-3; 9 bases match TRBD2. V was clipped by 5 bases and J by 6 bases; unmatched bases: 6. The CDR3 length is 14 residues. Germline loops: CDR1 MNHEY, CDR2 SMNVEV (reference sequence). The CDR3 protein is CASSVAGDLDTQYF. CDR3 nucleotides: TGTGCCAGCAGTGTAGCGGGAGATTTGGATACGCAGTATTTT.

This clonotype was seen ten or more times. CDR3 sequence: CASSQGTSGTDTQYF. The CDR3 DNA sequence: TGTGCCAGCAGCCAAGGGACTAGCGGGACAGATACGCAGTATTTT. This chain connects TRBV14 to TRBJ2-3, with 11 bases fitting TRBD2. Per the germline V gene, CDR1 is SGHDN and CDR2 is FVKESK. Trimming cost V 1 base and J 3 bases; bases outside gene matches: 0. This CDR3 comprises 15 residues.

Ten or more counts support this clonotype. This CDR3 reads CASSLNSGANVLTF. CDR3 DNA sequence: TGTGCCAGCAGCTTGAACTCTGGGGCCAACGTCCTGACTTTC. The chain recombines TRBV7-9 with TRBJ2-6, with D unclear. V was cut by 3 bases and J by 0 bases, with 3 bases left in between. This CDR3 comprises 14 residues. Germline V lookup: CDR1 SEHNR, CDR2 FQNEAQ (reference sequence).

The chain recombines TRBV7-2 with TRBJ1-1; TRBD1 matches 8 bases. Germline CDR1 is SGHTA and CDR2 is FQGNSA. This CDR3 region has 14 residues. The V gene end was trimmed by 4 bases and the J gene end by 5 bases; junction bases not matched to a gene: 6. CDR3 nucleotides: TGTGCCAGCAGCTCGCAGGGGGCGGGGACTGAAGCTTTCTTT. Amino acids: CASSSQGAGTEAFF.

The sample holds a few counts of this clonotype. The chain combines TRBV29-1 with TRBJ2-7; the match to TRBD2 covers 11 bases. Losses at the gene ends were 4 bases for V and 7 bases for J; bases not matched to a gene: 6. CDR3 length: 13 amino acids. Germline-derived CDR1 and CDR2 are SQVTM and ANQGSEA. CDR3 DNA: TGCAGCGTTGGACTAGCGGGAAGAGGGGAGCAGTACTTC. It yields the protein CSVGLAGRGEQYF.

This clonotype was found a few times. This chain uses TRBV11-2 with TRBJ2-7; D remains unclear. The germline CDR1 and CDR2 sequences are SGHAT and FQNNGV. This CDR3 is built from 16 residues. The V gene lost 5 bases and the J gene lost 1 base, with 18 bases spanning the gap. The CDR3 here is CASSPRRERPSYEQYF. The CDR3 DNA reads as TGTGCCAGCAGCCCCCGACGTGAGCGCCCGTCCTACGAGCAGTACTTC. Using reference TRBV11-2 and TRBJ2-7 for the parts outside the CDR3, the full variable domain is EAGVAQSPRYKIIEKRQSVAFWCNPISGHATLYWYQQILGQGPKLLIQFQNNGVVDDSQLPKDRFSAERLKGVDSTLKIQPAKLEDSAVYLCASSPRRERPSYEQYFGPGTRLTVT.

The J gene is TRBJ1-1, the V gene TRBV5-1, with TRBD1 matching over 7 bases. Trimming at V came to 4 bases and at J to 4 bases, leaving 7 bases not matched to a gene. CDR1 is SGHRS and CDR2 is YFSETQ in the germline V gene. The CDR3 has 14 residues. The CDR3 loop reads CASSMDSGGTEAFF. DNA for the CDR3: TGCGCCAGCAGCATGGATTCAGGGGGCACTGAAGCTTTCTTT.

The CDR3 region is CASSQARGTNEQFF. The CDR3 region has the DNA TGTGCCAGCAGCCAAGCTCGCGGGACCAATGAGCAGTTCTTC. J is TRBJ2-1 and V is TRBV3-1, with a weak D call TRBD2 (6 bases). Trimming cost V 1 base and J 6 bases, with 10 bases left between them. The CDR3 contains 14 residues. Germline-derived CDR1 and CDR2 are LGHDT and YNNKEL (reference sequence).

V usage is TRBV7-2 and J usage is TRBJ1-1, with 7 bases lining up with TRBD1. The CDR3 extends over 14 amino acids. Germline lookup yields CDR1 SGHTA and CDR2 FQGNSA. V shed 1 base and J 5 bases; nucleotides not matched to a gene: 4. The CDR3, as DNA: TGTGCCAGCAGCTTAGTAGAGGGGGCAACTGAAGCTTTCTTT. Translating it yields CASSLVEGATEAFF.

This clonotype was observed a few times. The chain carries TRBV4-1 and TRBJ2-1, with D perhaps matching TRBD2 (5 bases). Germline V gives CDR1 MGHRA, CDR2 YSYEKL. The CDR3 extends over 17 amino acids. Trimming left V 2 bases short and J 3 bases short, with 17 bases between. The CDR3 DNA is TGCGCCAGCAGCCAACCTCCGGCTAGCTCTCGCTACAATGAGCAGTTCTTC. Translated, it gives CASSQPPASSRYNEQFF.

This clonotype was found a few times. V gene TRBV29-1 combines with J gene TRBJ2-7; TRBD2 might be the D (6 bases). The CDR3 spans 12 residues. Germline V gene data show CDR1 as SQVTM and CDR2 as ANQGSEA. With 7 bases removed from V and 6 bases from J, the gap between germline ends came to 16 bases. The CDR3 loop reads CSAAGGEGEQYF. For the CDR3, the DNA is TGCAGCGCCGCGGGCGGGGAAGGCGAGCAGTACTTC.

In this sample, this clonotype turned up a few times. J is TRBJ2-3 and V is TRBV7-2; TRBD2 agrees at 8 bases. The V and J ends lost 1 base and 3 bases, in that order; junction bases with no gene match: 9. Germline loops: CDR1 SGHTA, CDR2 FQGNSA. This CDR3 spans 17 amino acids. This CDR3 reads CASSLVSSGGITDTQYF. The CDR3 DNA reads TGTGCCAGCAGCTTAGTATCCAGCGGGGGAATTACAGATACGCAGTATTTT. The full variable domain, completed using reference TRBV7-2 and TRBJ2-3, is GAGVSQSPSNKVTEKGKDVELRCDPISGHTALYWYRQSLGQGLEFLIYFQGNSAPDKSGLPSDRFSAERTGGSVSTLTIQRTQQEDSAVYLCASSLVSSGGITDTQYFGPGTRLTVL.

This clonotype has a count of ten or more. The gene calls are TRBV18 and TRBJ2-7, with D tentatively TRBD2 (5 bases). The V gene lost 2 bases and the J gene lost 0 bases, with 8 bases spanning the gap. The CDR3 has 14 amino acids. Germline lookup yields CDR1 KGHSH and CDR2 LQKENI. This CDR3 reads CASSPSGISYEQYF. The DNA of the CDR3 is TGTGCCAGCTCACCATCCGGGATCTCCTACGAGCAGTACTTC.

The chain couples TRBV5-4 to TRBJ2-1; no clear D gene. Per the germline V gene, CDR1 is SGHNT and CDR2 is YYREEE (reference sequence). The CDR3 length is 16 residues. The V end was cut by 5 bases, the J end by 0 bases, with 15 bases between. Here the CDR3 DNA reads TGTGCCAGCAGATCGTCTTCTAGGAGCTCCTACAATGAGCAGTTCTTC. It specifies CASRSSSRSSYNEQFF. The full variable domain, completed using reference TRBV5-4 and TRBJ2-1, is ETGVTQSPTHLIKTRGQQVTLRCSSQSGHNTVSWYQQALGQGPQFIFQYYREEENGRGNFPPRFSGLQFPNYSSELNVNALELDDSALYLCASRSSSRSSYNEQFFGPGTRLTVL.

This clonotype was counted between two and nine times. The V call is TRBV7-2, the J call TRBJ2-7, with 7 bases identical to TRBD1. With 2 bases clipped from V and 2 bases from J, the junction kept 6 bases outside the gene matches. The length of the CDR3 is 15 residues. The germline V gene has CDR1 SGHTA and CDR2 FQGNSA. This chain's CDR3 is CASSLQGQATYEQYF. The CDR3 DNA reads as TGTGCCAGCAGCTTACAAGGACAGGCGACCTACGAGCAGTACTTC.